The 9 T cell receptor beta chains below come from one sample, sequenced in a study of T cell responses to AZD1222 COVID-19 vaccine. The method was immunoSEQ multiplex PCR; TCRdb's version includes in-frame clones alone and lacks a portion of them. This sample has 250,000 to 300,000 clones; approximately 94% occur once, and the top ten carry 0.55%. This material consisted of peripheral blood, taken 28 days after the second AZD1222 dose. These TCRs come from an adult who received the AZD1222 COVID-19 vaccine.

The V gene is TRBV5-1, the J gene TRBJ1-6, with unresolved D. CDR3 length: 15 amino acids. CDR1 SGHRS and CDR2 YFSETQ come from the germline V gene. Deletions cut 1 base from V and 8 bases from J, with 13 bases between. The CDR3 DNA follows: TGCGCCAGCAGCTTGACAAGGTCTAGAGATTCACCCCTCCACTTT. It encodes CASSLTRSRDSPLHF.

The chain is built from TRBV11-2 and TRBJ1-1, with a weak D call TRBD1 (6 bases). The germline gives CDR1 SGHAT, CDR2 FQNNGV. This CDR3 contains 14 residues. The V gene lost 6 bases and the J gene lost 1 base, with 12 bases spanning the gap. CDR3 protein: CASRLQGWNTEAFF. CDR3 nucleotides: TGTGCCAGCAGGTTACAGGGATGGAACACTGAAGCTTTCTTT.

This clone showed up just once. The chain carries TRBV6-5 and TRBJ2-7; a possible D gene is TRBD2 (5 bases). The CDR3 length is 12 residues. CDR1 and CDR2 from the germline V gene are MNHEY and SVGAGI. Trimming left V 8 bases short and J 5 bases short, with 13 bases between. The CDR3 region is CASAGSLDEQYF. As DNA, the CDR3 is TGTGCCAGCGCGGGTAGCTTGGACGAGCAGTACTTC.

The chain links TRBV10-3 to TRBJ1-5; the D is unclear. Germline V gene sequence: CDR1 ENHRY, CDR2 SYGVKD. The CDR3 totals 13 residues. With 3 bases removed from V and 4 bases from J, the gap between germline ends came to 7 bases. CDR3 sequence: CAISDIMNQPQHF. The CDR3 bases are TGTGCCATCAGTGATATTATGAATCAGCCCCAGCATTTT.

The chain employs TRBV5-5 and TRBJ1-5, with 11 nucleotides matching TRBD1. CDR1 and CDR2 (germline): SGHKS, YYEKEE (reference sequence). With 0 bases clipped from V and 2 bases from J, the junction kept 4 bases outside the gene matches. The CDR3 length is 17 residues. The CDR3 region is CASSLAGDRGGNQPQHF. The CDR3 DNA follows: TGTGCCAGCAGCTTGGCCGGGGACAGGGGGGGCAATCAGCCCCAGCATTTT.

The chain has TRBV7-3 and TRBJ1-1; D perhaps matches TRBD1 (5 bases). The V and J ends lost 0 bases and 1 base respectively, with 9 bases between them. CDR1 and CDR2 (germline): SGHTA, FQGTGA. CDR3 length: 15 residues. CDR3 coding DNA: TGTGCCAGCAGCTTAACCCCGGGACCGAACACTGAAGCTTTCTTT. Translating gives CASSLTPGPNTEAFF.

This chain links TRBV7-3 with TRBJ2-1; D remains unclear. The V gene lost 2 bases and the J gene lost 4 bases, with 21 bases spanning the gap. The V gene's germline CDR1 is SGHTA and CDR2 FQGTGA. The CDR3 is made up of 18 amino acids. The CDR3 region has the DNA TGTGCCAGCAGCTTAGCCGCCCTCGTTCCTTTGGGGTACAATGAGCAGTTCTTC. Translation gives CASSLAALVPLGYNEQFF.

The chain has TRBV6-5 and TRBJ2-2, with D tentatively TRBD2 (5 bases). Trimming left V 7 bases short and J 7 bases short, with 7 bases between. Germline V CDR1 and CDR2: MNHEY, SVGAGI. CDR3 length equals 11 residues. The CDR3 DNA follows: TGTGCCAGCACGGGGAGCGGGGAGCTGTTTTTT. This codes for CASTGSGELFF.

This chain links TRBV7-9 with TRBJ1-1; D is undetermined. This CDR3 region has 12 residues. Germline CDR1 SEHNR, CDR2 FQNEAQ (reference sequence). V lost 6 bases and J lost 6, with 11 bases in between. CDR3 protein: CASSHSHAEAFF. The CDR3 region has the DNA TGTGCCAGCAGTCACAGCCACGCTGAAGCTTTCTTT.